The entry below describes one T cell receptor beta chain. Its antigen is not identified. This sample is drawn from a study of tumor and adjacent non-tumor tissue in lung cancer. Study-wide background: Aged roughly 31 to 76 years, patients included fewer than 11 men and 5 women with stage I to III disease. Some 4.2 million productive TCRbeta reads were obtained per sample on average.

No cell sorting was done before RNA was extracted from the tissue. A modified ARM-PCR protocol with three rounds of nested PCR amplified TCRbeta. TCRdb redid the calling of the multiplex PCR reads with MiXCR, one entry per CDR3 protein. The table shows under 150,000 distinct CDR3 sequences, with around 66% occurring only once. The germline CDR1 and CDR2 sequences are SGHRS and YFSETQ. Trimming pared 1 base from V and 0 bases from J, leaving 9 bases between. This CDR3 comprises 15 residues. General study findings and limits: Higher tumor TCR diversity was associated with shorter survival. Tumor repertoires had a smaller top 100 clone share than normal lung.

The origin of this receptor is a man aged 60 to 75 with small cell lung cancer. Material for sequencing was lung tumor tissue. This chain connects TRBV5-1 to TRBJ2-3; D uncertain. This chain's CDR3 is CASSLYNPSTDTQYF. The CDR3 DNA reads TGCGCCAGCAGCTTGTATAACCCAAGCACAGATACGCAGTATTTT.